These 21 T cell receptor beta chains share one sample of origin, sequenced in a study of T cell responses to AZD1222 COVID-19 vaccine. Generated by immunoSEQ multiplex PCR, the TCRdb table keeps only in-frame clones and is missing some. The table records some 100,000 clones, 85% to 90% of them present only once. This specimen was peripheral blood, taken on day 0 of AZD1222 vaccination. These receptors all stem from an adult in good health.

The gene calls are TRBV9 and TRBJ2-1; 10 bases are shared with TRBD1. CDR1 and CDR2 from the germline V gene are SGDLS and YYNGEE. This CDR3 region has 18 residues. Germline trimming cut 0 bases from V and 8 bases from J; bases unmatched to any gene: 14. CDR3 in DNA: TGTGCCAGCAGCGTAGCCCCCGGGACAGGGGTTAAGATGGATGAGCAGTTCTTC. Protein product: CASSVAPGTGVKMDEQFF.

The rearrangement joins TRBV5-5 to TRBJ2-1; the D call may be TRBD1 or TRBD2 (7 bases each). The CDR3 spans 16 residues. Per the germline V gene, CDR1 is SGHKS and CDR2 is YYEKEE (reference sequence). V lost 1 base to trimming and J lost 7 bases, with 18 bases between them. Written as DNA, the CDR3 is TGTGCCAGCAGCTTGTGGGAGGGGGCGCGACGAAATGAGCAGTTCTTC. Amino acid sequence: CASSLWEGARRNEQFF.

This sequence joins TRBV7-9 and TRBJ1-5; D remains unclear. Trimming removed 2 bases from V and 4 bases from J, with 9 bases in between. CDR3 length: 14 amino acids. Germline V gene data show CDR1 as SEHNR and CDR2 as FQNEAQ (reference sequence). CDR3 loop: CASSLSAQNQPQHF. The CDR3 bases are TGTGCCAGCAGCTTAAGCGCGCAGAATCAGCCCCAGCATTTT.

In this sample, this clone turned up once. The chain couples TRBV6-5 to TRBJ1-1; D is uncertain. CDR3 size: 15 residues. V was clipped by 5 bases and J by 0 bases, with 13 bases between them. Germline CDR1 is MNHEY and CDR2 is SVGAGI. The CDR3 sequence is CASSLLPVLNTEAFF. The CDR3 nucleotides are TGTGCCAGCAGTCTTCTCCCGGTGTTGAACACTGAAGCTTTCTTT.

The chain uses TRBV19 and TRBJ1-2; 7 bases are a match to TRBD1. V lost 3 bases and J lost 2; bases outside the gene matches: 9. In germline, CDR1 is LNHDA, CDR2 SQIVND (reference sequence). The CDR3 is 16 residues long. The DNA of the CDR3 is TGTGCCAGTAGTATCCCCCCCGGACAGGTGAACTATGGCTACACCTTC. Encoded protein: CASSIPPGQVNYGYTF. Based on the CDR3 plus reference TRBV19 and TRBJ1-2, the full variable domain is DGGITQSPKYLFRKEGQNVTLSCEQNLNHDAMYWYRQDPGQGLRLIYYSQIVNDFQKGDIAEGYSVSREKKESFPLTVTSAQKNPTAFYLCASSIPPGQVNYGYTFGSGTRLTVV.

The rearrangement links TRBV19 to TRBJ1-3; 8 nucleotides match TRBD1. The V segment lost 4 bases and the J segment 4 bases; nucleotides outside the gene matches: 9. Germline CDR1 and CDR2: LNHDA and SQIVND (reference sequence). The CDR3 is made up of 16 amino acids. CDR3 amino acids: CASSTPDRVRGNTIYF. The DNA of the CDR3 is TGTGCCAGTAGTACCCCGGACAGGGTGAGAGGAAACACCATATATTTT.

The CDR3 region has the DNA TGCGCCAGCAGCTTGGCAGGGAACACTGAAGCTTTCTTT. The encoded protein is CASSLAGNTEAFF. J is TRBJ1-1 and V is TRBV5-1; D unclear. V was cut by 0 bases and J by 1 base, with 4 bases left in between. The CDR3 is made up of 13 amino acids. The germline V gene encodes CDR1 SGHRS and CDR2 YFSETQ.

This chain connects TRBV2 to TRBJ1-4; D ambiguous. The CDR3 loop spans 14 amino acids. Between the trimmed V and J ends, which lost 10 bases and 0 bases, there was a span of 12 bases. Germline CDR1 is SNHLY and CDR2 is FYNNEI. The CDR3 loop is CATKDRATNEKLFF. CDR3 sequence (DNA): TGTGCCACCAAGGACCGTGCAACTAATGAAAAACTGTTTTTT.

V usage is TRBV11-2 and J usage is TRBJ2-7; D may correspond to TRBD1 or TRBD2 (5 bases each). The germline V and J ends were trimmed by 3 bases and 4 bases, with 10 bases remaining between them. Per the germline V gene, CDR1 is SGHAT and CDR2 is FQNNGV. CDR3 size: 13 residues. The CDR3 DNA sequence: TGTGCCAGCAGCTTCTCAGGGAGATACGAGCAGTACTTC. It specifies CASSFSGRYEQYF.

The chain uses TRBV10-2 and TRBJ1-1; D is unresolved. The germline gives CDR1 WSHSY, CDR2 SAAADI. CDR3 size: 13 residues. V dropped 5 bases and J dropped 0 bases, with 7 bases sitting between them. The CDR3 nucleotides read TGCGCCAGCAGTCTCATCATGAACACTGAAGCTTTCTTT. This sequence encodes CASSLIMNTEAFF.

V and J are TRBV18 and TRBJ2-7; 7 bases fit TRBD1. V gave up 4 bases and J gave up 2 bases; unmatched junction bases: 5. Germline V gene data show CDR1 as KGHSH and CDR2 as LQKENI. The CDR3 has 14 amino acids. DNA of the CDR3: TGTGCCAGCTCACGGGGGACAGATACCTACGAGCAGTACTTC. It yields the protein CASSRGTDTYEQYF. Complete variable domain (other parts from reference TRBV18 and TRBJ2-7): NAGVMQNPRHLVRRRGQEARLRCSPMKGHSHVYWYRQLPEEGLKFMVYLQKENIIDESGMPKERFSAEFPKEGPSILRIQQVVRGDSAAYFCASSRGTDTYEQYFGPGTRLTVT.

This clone was seen at least ten times. Relative to the germline gene, one junction end is altered; a read error may explain this. The rearrangement links TRBV19 to TRBJ2-7; TRBD1 matches at 7 bases. The length of the CDR3 is 13 residues. Germline CDR1 and CDR2: LNHDA and SQIVND (reference sequence). This CDR3 reads CASIGARGHPRSF. The CDR3 DNA is TGTGCCAGTATAGGGGCGAGGGGGCACCCCCGCAGCTTC. The whole variable domain, filled in from reference TRBV19 and TRBJ2-7, reads DGGITQSPKYLFRKEGQNVTLSCEQNLNHDAMYWYRQDPGQGLRLIYYSQIVNDFQKGDIAEGYSVSREKKESFPLTVTSAQKNPTAFYLCASIGARGHPRSFGPGTRLTVT.

The rearrangement uses TRBV12-3 or TRBV12-4 and TRBJ1-5; TRBD1 is a possible D gene (5 bases). The germline V and J ends were trimmed by 1 base and 5 bases, with 6 bases remaining between them. This CDR3 is 13 amino acids long. The CDR3 loop reads CASSLGGDQPQHF. As DNA, the CDR3 is TGTGCCAGCAGTTTAGGAGGGGATCAGCCCCAGCATTTT.

The chain recombines TRBV5-1 with TRBJ2-7; 10 bases match TRBD1. The J segment lost 3 bases and the V segment lost 1 base, leaving 1 base of the junction unmatched. CDR1 and CDR2 (germline): SGHRS, YFSETQ. This CDR3 has 14 amino acids. The CDR3 loop is CASSLWTGGYEQYF. In DNA, the CDR3 is TGCGCCAGCAGCTTGTGGACAGGGGGCTACGAGCAGTACTTC.

The J gene is TRBJ2-1, the V gene TRBV5-1, with D possibly TRBD1 on 6 matching bases. The germline CDR1 and CDR2 sequences are SGHRS and YFSETQ. Trimming shortened V by 1 base and J by 9 bases, and 11 bases separated the two germline ends. The CDR3 is 13 amino acids. CDR3 in DNA: TGCGCCAGCAGCTTGATAACAGGGATTGAGCAGTTCTTC. It specifies CASSLITGIEQFF.

This chain links TRBV18 with TRBJ1-3; no reliable D call. Trimming shortened V by 0 bases and J by 0 bases, and 9 bases separated the two germline ends. The CDR3 extends over 16 amino acids. Germline loops: CDR1 KGHSH, CDR2 LQKENI. In DNA form, the CDR3 reads TGTGCCAGCTCACCACCGGACGGAAACTCTGGAAACACCATATATTTT. Amino acids: CASSPPDGNSGNTIYF. The variable domain in full, with the rest retrieved from reference TRBV18 and TRBJ1-3, is NAGVMQNPRHLVRRRGQEARLRCSPMKGHSHVYWYRQLPEEGLKFMVYLQKENIIDESGMPKERFSAEFPKEGPSILRIQQVVRGDSAAYFCASSPPDGNSGNTIYFGEGSWLTVV.

The V gene is TRBV5-6, the J gene TRBJ1-1, with TRBD1 matching 7 bases. CDR3 length: 14 amino acids. Germline CDR1 and CDR2: SGHDT and YYEEEE. Losses at the gene ends were 4 bases for V and 6 bases for J; bases not matched to a gene: 9. The CDR3 DNA reads as TGTGCCAGCAGCGTCCGACAGGGTCGGGCTGAAGCTTTCTTT. This translates into CASSVRQGRAEAFF.

V is TRBV6-4 and J is TRBJ2-2; D is undetermined. Germline V gives CDR1 MRHNA, CDR2 SNTAGT. The V gene lost 3 bases and the J gene lost 0 bases, with 8 bases spanning the gap. The CDR3 loop spans 15 amino acids. As DNA, the CDR3 is TGTGCCAGCAGTGAGCGAAGCGCGAACACCGGGGAGCTGTTTTTT. This codes for CASSERSANTGELFF.

V and J are TRBV7-2 and TRBJ2-1, with 9 bases matching TRBD2. Unmatched junction bases numbered 11, after V lost 5 bases and J lost 6 bases. The V gene's germline CDR1 is SGHTA and CDR2 FQGNSA. The CDR3 is 16 amino acids. The CDR3 protein is CASSRFQAGGPNEQFF. CDR3 coding DNA: TGTGCCAGCAGCCGGTTCCAGGCGGGAGGGCCCAATGAGCAGTTCTTC.

This sequence joins TRBV30 and TRBJ1-5; 11 positions match TRBD1. With V trimmed by 3 bases and J by 7 bases, 5 bases remained unmatched. CDR3 length: 14 amino acids. Germline CDR1 reads GTSNPN; CDR2 reads SVGIG (reference sequence). The CDR3 loop reads CAWSPGQGGQPQHF. The CDR3 DNA is TGTGCCTGGAGCCCGGGACAGGGGGGCCAGCCCCAGCATTTT.

V and J are TRBV13 and TRBJ2-7; 10 bases are a match to TRBD2. The CDR3 has 15 amino acids. With 7 bases clipped from V and 1 base from J, the junction kept 7 bases outside the gene matches. Germline assignment: CDR1 PRHDT and CDR2 FYEKMQ (reference sequence). In DNA, the CDR3 is TGTGCCAGCACTCTAGCGGGGGCTCTTTCCTACGAGCAGTACTTC. It translates to CASTLAGALSYEQYF. Filled out from reference TRBV13 and TRBJ2-7, the complete variable domain reads AAGVIQSPRHLIKEKRETATLKCYPIPRHDTVYWYQQGPGQDPQFLISFYEKMQSDKGSIPDRFSAQQFSDYHSELNMSSLELGDSALYFCASTLAGALSYEQYFGPGTRLTVT.